These 19 T cell receptor beta chains were sequenced from one sample in a study of blood T cell repertoires in COVID-19. Produced via immunoSEQ multiplex PCR; TCRdb's table is partial and in-frame only. Of 300,000 to 400,000 clones listed, 85% to 90% are singletons. Specimen: PBMCs or T cells enriched from blood (not recorded which). The receptors were gathered from a woman between 18 and 30 years old who had recovered from COVID-19.

J is TRBJ1-5 and V is TRBV18; 7 bases fit TRBD1. Per germline, CDR1 KGHSH and CDR2 LQKENI. The CDR3 totals 17 residues. After removal of 3 bases from V and 1 base from J, the junction contained 9 bases not matched to a gene. This chain's CDR3 is CASSPYRGDGSNQPQHF. The CDR3 DNA follows: TGTGCCAGCTCACCGTACAGGGGTGATGGGAGCAATCAGCCCCAGCATTTT.

The CDR3, as DNA: TGTGCCAGCAGGGCTACAGGGGAGAACGAGCAGTACTTC. It encodes CASRATGENEQYF. The chain is built from TRBV6-5 and TRBJ2-7, with TRBD1 matching 7 bases. The germline V gene has CDR1 MNHEY and CDR2 SVGAGI. The V segment lost 6 bases and the J segment 5 bases; nucleotides outside the gene matches: 7. The CDR3 has 13 amino acids.

V usage is TRBV30 and J usage is TRBJ1-1, with 7 bases identical to TRBD1. This CDR3 is built from 14 residues. V was clipped by 3 bases and J by 1 base; unmatched bases: 5. Germline lookup yields CDR1 GTSNPN and CDR2 SVGIG (reference sequence). CDR3 sequence: CAWRTGQQNTEAFF. The CDR3 bases are TGTGCCTGGAGGACGGGACAGCAGAACACTGAAGCTTTCTTT.

V and J are TRBV5-1 and TRBJ1-4; the D gene is possibly TRBD1 (5 bases). This CDR3 is built from 15 residues. V gave up 0 bases and J gave up 4 bases, with 10 bases separating them. CDR1 and CDR2 from the germline V gene are SGHRS and YFSETQ. This chain's CDR3 is CASSLGSGGNEKLFF. For the CDR3, the DNA is TGCGCCAGCAGCTTGGGTAGCGGGGGTAATGAAAAACTGTTTTTT.

This sequence joins TRBV11-2 and TRBJ1-6, with 7 bases that match TRBD1. Germline CDR1 SGHAT, CDR2 FQNNGV. The CDR3 consists of 14 residues. V lost 3 bases and J lost 7; bases outside the gene matches: 3. DNA for the CDR3: TGTGCCAGCAGCTTGGGACAGAAGAATTCACCCCTCCACTTT. Its protein is CASSLGQKNSPLHF.

The chain has TRBV6-5 and TRBJ2-7; no firm D call. The length of the CDR3 is 13 residues. Germline assignment: CDR1 MNHEY and CDR2 SVGAGI. V was trimmed by 8 bases and J by 0 bases, leaving 11 bases between them. In nucleotides, the CDR3 is TGTGCCAGCCGTTTCGGTCCCTCCTACGAGCAGTACTTC. This translates into CASRFGPSYEQYF.

This clone has more than one count but fewer than ten. The chain is built from TRBV11-1 and TRBJ1-1; perhaps TRBD1 as D (5 bases). CDR1 and CDR2 from the germline V gene are SGHAT and FQDESV (reference sequence). The length of the CDR3 is 15 residues. Trimming removed 5 bases from V and 0 bases from J, with 13 bases in between. CDR3 amino acids: CASSQTWTLNTEAFF. The DNA for the CDR3 is TGTGCCAGCAGCCAGACCTGGACATTGAACACTGAAGCTTTCTTT. The complete variable domain, with remaining parts taken from reference TRBV11-1 and TRBJ1-1, reads EAEVAQSPRYKITEKSQAVAFWCDPISGHATLYWYRQILGQGPELLVQFQDESVVDDSQLPKDRFSAERLKGVDSTLKIQPAELGDSAMYLCASSQTWTLNTEAFFGQGTRLTVV.

The chain couples TRBV5-1 to TRBJ2-3; 7 bases match TRBD2. CDR3 length equals 16 residues. Germline V CDR1 and CDR2: SGHRS, YFSETQ. J lost 0 bases, V lost 2 bases, and 6 bases had no gene match. The DNA for the CDR3 is TGCGCCAGCAGCTTTAGGGCTAGCGGAAGCACAGATACGCAGTATTTT. This codes for CASSFRASGSTDTQYF.

This sequence joins TRBV5-1 and TRBJ1-4, with a possible D match to TRBD1 (5 bases). The CDR3 extends over 16 amino acids. V dropped 0 bases and J dropped 0 bases, with 9 bases sitting between them. The germline gives CDR1 SGHRS, CDR2 YFSETQ. CDR3 amino acids: CASSLGWGATNEKLFF. The DNA for the CDR3 is TGCGCCAGCAGCTTGGGCTGGGGGGCAACTAATGAAAAACTGTTTTTT. The full variable domain, with the rest looked up from reference TRBV5-1 and TRBJ1-4, is KAGVTQTPRYLIKTRGQQVTLSCSPISGHRSVSWYQQTPGQGLQFLFEYFSETQRNKGNFPGRFSGRQFSNSRSEMNVSTLELGDSALYLCASSLGWGATNEKLFFGSGTQLSVL.

The chain couples TRBV19 to TRBJ1-6; D ambiguous. The CDR3 is 14 amino acids. Germline V lookup: CDR1 LNHDA, CDR2 SQIVND (reference sequence). V lost 8 bases and J 11 bases, leaving 19 bases between the germline ends. This CDR3 reads CASSGSPMRAPLHF. The CDR3 DNA sequence: TGTGCCAGTTCCGGTTCCCCGATGAGAGCACCCCTCCACTTT.

This sequence joins TRBV28 and TRBJ1-1; D is ambiguous. This CDR3 has 15 residues. The V end was cut by 6 bases, the J end by 0 bases, with 14 bases between. CDR1 and CDR2 from the germline V gene are MDHEN and SYDVKM. The CDR3: CASSYTRKLNTEAFF. The CDR3 bases are TGTGCCAGCAGCTATACGCGTAAGCTGAACACTGAAGCTTTCTTT.

In this sample, this clone turned up once. The chain is built from TRBV28 and TRBJ2-7, with a tentative D call TRBD2 (6 bases). The CDR3 is made up of 13 amino acids. V was cut by 6 bases and J by 5 bases, with 14 bases left in between. Germline V gives CDR1 MDHEN, CDR2 SYDVKM. The CDR3 DNA reads as TGTGCCAGCAGCGCCGGGACTCTCCACGAGCAGTACTTC. It codes for CASSAGTLHEQYF.

This clone has a single count. The V call is TRBV6-5, the J call TRBJ1-5; 7 bases are a match to TRBD1. The CDR3 is 15 amino acids. Germline V gene lookup returns CDR1 MNHEY and CDR2 SVGAGI. The ends lost 0 bases at V and 7 bases at J; junction bases unmatched: 6. The CDR3 coding sequence is TGTGCCAGCAGTTACTCCCACAGGGGTATACAGCCCCAGCATTTT. It is translated as CASSYSHRGIQPQHF.

The chain uses TRBV5-1 and TRBJ2-1; TRBD1 matches at 9 bases. Germline V gene sequence: CDR1 SGHRS, CDR2 YFSETQ. The CDR3 has 16 residues. V trimming: 0 bases; J trimming: 2 bases; junction bases outside the gene matches: 3. This CDR3 reads CASSLAGTGPYNEQFF. The CDR3 DNA is TGCGCCAGCAGCTTGGCCGGGACAGGGCCCTACAATGAGCAGTTCTTC.

This clone was detected only a few times. The J gene is TRBJ2-7, the V gene TRBV2; 9 bases map to TRBD1. The V gene's germline CDR1 is SNHLY and CDR2 FYNNEI. The CDR3 is 13 residues long. V was pared by 4 bases and J by 5 bases, with 3 bases of the junction left unmatched. CDR3 DNA sequence: TGTGCCAGCAGTGGGACAGGGGTCCACGAGCAGTACTTC. This translates into CASSGTGVHEQYF.

Written as DNA, the CDR3 is TGTGCCAGCAGCCAAAACAGGGGGCGGTCGAGGGAGCAGTACTTC. Protein sequence: CASSQNRGRSREQYF. The genes are TRBV11-2 and TRBJ2-7, with 9 nucleotides matching TRBD1. The CDR3 is 15 amino acids. CDR1 and CDR2 from the germline V gene are SGHAT and FQNNGV. Trimming at V came to 5 bases and at J to 7 bases, leaving 12 bases not matched to a gene.

V is TRBV4-1 and J is TRBJ1-5, with unresolved D. V lost 4 bases and J lost 1, with 14 bases in between. The CDR3 spans 16 residues. The germline V gene encodes CDR1 MGHRA and CDR2 YSYEKL. This CDR3 is CASSLTGEGSNQPQHF. CDR3 coding DNA: TGCGCCAGCAGCCTGACCGGCGAGGGAAGCAATCAGCCCCAGCATTTT.

This rearrangement joins TRBV10-3 to TRBJ1-5; a weak D match, TRBD1 (6 bases). CDR1 ENHRY and CDR2 SYGVKD come from the germline V gene. This CDR3 has 17 amino acids. The V gene lost 3 bases and the J gene lost 0 bases, with 15 bases spanning the gap. The CDR3 region is CAISDFRTENSNQPQHF. In DNA, the CDR3 is TGTGCCATCAGTGACTTTCGGACAGAGAATAGCAATCAGCCCCAGCATTTT.

As to this clone: The same CDR3 is also encoded by other DNA sequences in this sample. This chain uses TRBV18 with TRBJ2-3, with a possible D match to TRBD1 (5 bases). V gave up 1 base and J gave up 1 base, with 6 bases separating them. Per germline, CDR1 KGHSH and CDR2 LQKENI. This CDR3 spans 14 amino acids. The CDR3 region is CASSPRGGTDTQYF. DNA for the CDR3: TGTGCCAGCTCACCACGGGGCGGCACAGATACGCAGTATTTT.